The 29 T cell receptor beta chains presented below share a single source sample, sequenced in a study of T cell changes during pregnancy in multiple sclerosis. The assay was immunoSEQ multiplex PCR, and TCRdb's table has in-frame clones only and misses some. This sample has 70,000 or so clones, with around 90% found just once. Source: CD4+ T cells from peripheral blood mononuclear cells, taken after pregnancy. The receptor source for this set is a female donor with multiple sclerosis, enrolled in a pregnancy study.

The genes are TRBV5-1 and TRBJ1-1, with D hard to call. Germline V gene sequence: CDR1 SGHRS, CDR2 YFSETQ. With 0 bases removed from V and 4 bases from J, the gap between germline ends came to 10 bases. This CDR3 has 14 amino acids. In DNA, the CDR3 is TGCGCCAGCAGCTTGGTGGAGGGCTCCACTGAAGCTTTCTTT. Translation: CASSLVEGSTEAFF.

This clone has a single count. The J gene is TRBJ2-7, the V gene TRBV28; TRBD1 matches 9 bases. Germline CDR1 is MDHEN and CDR2 is SYDVKM. V gave up 1 base and J gave up 2 bases; unmatched junction bases: 3. The CDR3 runs to 15 residues. CDR3 amino acids: CASSLSGQGAYEQYF. CDR3 sequence (DNA): TGTGCCAGCAGTTTATCGGGACAGGGAGCCTACGAGCAGTACTTC.

CDR3 DNA: TGTGCCAGCAACGGCGGGAGGGCGACAGATACGCAGTATTTT. Its protein product is CASNGGRATDTQYF. The rearrangement joins TRBV7-3 to TRBJ2-3; 9 bases are shared with TRBD2. This CDR3 contains 14 residues. Germline CDR1 and CDR2: SGHTA and FQGTGA. V was pared by 7 bases and J by 3 bases, with 5 bases of the junction left unmatched.

A single count supports this clone. This chain links TRBV9 with TRBJ2-1; 10 bases agree with TRBD2. CDR1 and CDR2 from the germline V gene are SGDLS and YYNGEE. The CDR3 runs to 17 residues. Trimming cost V 5 bases and J 9 bases; bases outside gene matches: 17. The CDR3 bases are TGTGCCAGCAGTCAGAAGTCCCAGGGACTAGCGACCAGTGAGCAGTTCTTC. The encoded protein is CASSQKSQGLATSEQFF.

The V gene is TRBV18, the J gene TRBJ2-7; 11 bases are shared with TRBD1. Germline V gives CDR1 KGHSH, CDR2 LQKENI. The CDR3 has 14 amino acids. V lost 6 bases and J lost 6; bases outside the gene matches: 7. The CDR3 loop is CASSQPGQGGEQYF. CDR3 in DNA: TGTGCCAGCTCGCAACCGGGACAGGGGGGCGAGCAGTACTTC. Based on the CDR3 plus reference TRBV18 and TRBJ2-7, the full variable domain is NAGVMQNPRHLVRRRGQEARLRCSPMKGHSHVYWYRQLPEEGLKFMVYLQKENIIDESGMPKERFSAEFPKEGPSILRIQQVVRGDSAAYFCASSQPGQGGEQYFGPGTRLTVT.

This rearrangement joins TRBV10-3 to TRBJ2-3; D is perhaps TRBD2 (5 bases). V was pared by 0 bases and J by 3 bases, with 13 bases between. Germline values: CDR1 ENHRY, CDR2 SYGVKD. The CDR3 sequence is 16 residues long. The CDR3 loop reads CAISESLSAGTDTQYF. CDR3 DNA sequence: TGTGCCATCAGTGAGTCGCTTAGCGCCGGAACAGATACGCAGTATTTT.

This clone was counted once. J is TRBJ1-2 and V is TRBV19; no clear D gene. The CDR3 loop spans 13 amino acids. Germline-derived CDR1 and CDR2 are LNHDA and SQIVND (reference sequence). The V end lost 5 bases, the J end lost 5 bases, and 12 bases lay between the germline ends. This CDR3 is CASSSQNGYGYTF. CDR3 sequence (DNA): TGTGCCAGTAGTTCACAGAACGGTTATGGCTACACCTTC.

The chain carries TRBV5-1 and TRBJ2-1, with D unresolved. Trimming pared 4 bases from V and 6 bases from J, leaving 5 bases between. CDR3 size: 11 residues. Germline V gene sequence: CDR1 SGHRS, CDR2 YFSETQ. CDR3 DNA sequence: TGCGCCAGCAGCCAGGCCAATGAGCAGTTCTTC. Its translation: CASSQANEQFF.

This clone was found a few times. The genes are TRBV28 and TRBJ2-1; 8 nucleotides match TRBD2. The germline V gene encodes CDR1 MDHEN and CDR2 SYDVKM. This CDR3 region has 15 residues. Trimming removed 6 bases from V and 0 bases from J; junction bases left unmatched: 4. The CDR3, as DNA: TGTGCCAGCAGCGAGCGGGAGAGCTCCTACAATGAGCAGTTCTTC. Its translation: CASSERESSYNEQFF.

This clone was counted once. The chain couples TRBV2 to TRBJ1-5; 9 bases align to TRBD1. Germline V gene data show CDR1 as SNHLY and CDR2 as FYNNEI. The CDR3 is 17 amino acids. Losses at the gene ends were 3 bases for V and 3 bases for J; bases not matched to a gene: 9. The CDR3 DNA reads TGTGCCAGCAGTGAGTGGGGGGGGACAGGGCCCAATCAGCCCCAGCATTTT. Protein: CASSEWGGTGPNQPQHF.

This chain joins TRBV5-1 and TRBJ1-1; the match to TRBD1 covers 9 bases. This CDR3 spans 18 amino acids. In germline, CDR1 is SGHRS, CDR2 YFSETQ. Trimming cost V 1 base and J 4 bases; bases outside gene matches: 14. The CDR3 region has the DNA TGCGCCAGCAGCTTGATGGGACAGGGAAGGTCGTTGTCCACTGAAGCTTTCTTT. This gives the protein CASSLMGQGRSLSTEAFF.

This chain uses TRBV29-1 with TRBJ1-1; perhaps TRBD1 as D (5 bases). V was clipped by 7 bases and J by 4 bases, with 16 bases between them. CDR1 is SQVTM, CDR2 ANQGSEA, per germline. The CDR3 runs to 13 residues. The CDR3 DNA is TGCAGCGCAGTAGAAGACAGTCCCACTGAAGCTTTCTTT. Its translation is CSAVEDSPTEAFF.

This clone was counted only a few times. The chain employs TRBV2 and TRBJ1-5; D unresolved. Trimming took 7 bases from V and 0 from J, leaving 13 bases between them. The CDR3 contains 15 residues. Germline V CDR1 and CDR2: SNHLY, FYNNEI. In DNA, the CDR3 is TGTGCCAGCAATGGTGCGGGAAATAGCAATCAGCCCCAGCATTTT. Its protein product is CASNGAGNSNQPQHF.

This chain links TRBV19 with TRBJ2-7; tentatively, D is TRBD1 (6 bases). Germline V gene sequence: CDR1 LNHDA, CDR2 SQIVND (reference sequence). This CDR3 spans 13 amino acids. V gave up 7 bases and J gave up 7 bases, with 17 bases separating them. CDR3 bases: TGTGCCAGTAAGGGGGATCTAAAGGGTGAGCAGTACTTC. Its protein product is CASKGDLKGEQYF.

The V and J genes are TRBV5-1 and TRBJ1-1, with D perhaps matching TRBD1 (6 bases). CDR3 length equals 16 residues. Trimming removed 1 base from V and 7 bases from J, with 20 bases in between. Looked up from germline, CDR1 is SGHRS and CDR2 is YFSETQ. CDR3 DNA: TGCGCCAGCAGCTTGTCAACCGGGACAATGTCCATTGAAGCTTTCTTT. This encodes CASSLSTGTMSIEAFF.

The gene calls are TRBV28 and TRBJ1-2; D possibly corresponds to TRBD1 (6 bases). The germline V and J ends were trimmed by 5 bases and 4 bases, with 14 bases remaining between them. The germline V gene has CDR1 MDHEN and CDR2 SYDVKM. The CDR3 runs 14 residues. The CDR3 sequence: CASSASGQLYGYTF. As DNA, the CDR3 is TGTGCCAGCAGTGCCTCCGGACAGCTCTATGGCTACACCTTC.

The table lists this clone with a count of one. A junction boundary mismatches the germline segment, possibly from a read error. The CDR3 DNA follows: TGTGCCAGCAGCCTAGCGGGGGCCAGCACAGATACGCAGTATTTT. This sequence encodes CASSLAGASTDTQYF. The V gene is TRBV7-8, the J gene TRBJ2-3; TRBD2 matches 10 bases. Germline lookup yields CDR1 SGHVS and CDR2 FQNEAQ. The CDR3 is 15 residues long.

V usage is TRBV15 and J usage is TRBJ2-1; the D gene is possibly TRBD2 (7 bases). The CDR3 is 16 residues long. Germline V lookup: CDR1 LNHNV, CDR2 YYDKDF (reference sequence). Trimming removed 4 bases at V and 5 bases at J, with 18 bases between. The CDR3 DNA is TGTGCCACCAGCACTAGAGGGGCGGGGGCCCACAATGAGCAGTTCTTC. Encoded protein: CATSTRGAGAHNEQFF.

This chain links TRBV4-2 with TRBJ1-2; unclear D gene. The CDR3 totals 14 residues. The germline V and J ends were trimmed by 4 bases and 1 base, with 10 bases remaining between them. Germline V gene sequence: CDR1 LGHNA, CDR2 YNFKEQ. The CDR3 DNA is TGTGCCAGCAGCCCCTCTACGCTTAACTATGGCTACACCTTC. The encoded protein is CASSPSTLNYGYTF.

This clone was seen a single time. The chain joins TRBV7-9 to TRBJ1-5; 7 positions match TRBD1. V was pared by 1 base and J by 3 bases, with 6 bases of the junction left unmatched. The CDR3 is made up of 16 amino acids. Germline CDR1 and CDR2: SEHNR and FQNEAQ (reference sequence). The CDR3 is CASSLGPGTVNQPQHF. In nucleotides, the CDR3 is TGTGCCAGCAGCTTAGGGCCTGGGACAGTCAATCAGCCCCAGCATTTT.

The gene calls are TRBV5-6 and TRBJ1-5; D is possibly TRBD1 (5 bases). Trimming left V 1 base short and J 4 bases short, with 15 bases between. CDR1 and CDR2 from the germline V gene are SGHDT and YYEEEE. This CDR3 region has 16 residues. This chain's CDR3 is CASSLIGQGRNQPQHF. CDR3 in DNA: TGTGCCAGCAGCTTGATAGGTCAGGGTAGGAATCAGCCCCAGCATTTT. Looking up the rest from reference TRBV5-6 and TRBJ1-5 gives the full variable domain: DAGVTQSPTHLIKTRGQQVTLRCSPKSGHDTVSWYQQALGQGPQFIFQYYEEEERQRGNFPDRFSGHQFPNYSSELNVNALLLGDSALYLCASSLIGQGRNQPQHFGDGTRLSIL.

The J gene is TRBJ2-3, the V gene TRBV12-2; the listed D gene, TRBD2, was not tested against the DNA. TRBV12-2 is listed as a pseudogene. This CDR3 has 19 amino acids. The CDR3 region is CASRLGGTSGRWATDTQYF. CDR3 nucleotide sequence: TGTGCAAGTCGCTTAGGCGGGACTAGCGGGAGATGGGCCACAGATACGCAGTATTTT.

The V gene is TRBV6-1, the J gene TRBJ2-3, with 8 bases that match TRBD2. Germline V gene sequence: CDR1 MNHNS, CDR2 SASEGT. The CDR3 is made up of 14 amino acids. J lost 4 bases, V lost 7 bases, and 7 bases had no gene match. The CDR3: CASNGLAPSDTQYF. CDR3 nucleotide sequence: TGTGCCAGCAATGGACTAGCACCCTCAGATACGCAGTATTTT.

The chain combines TRBV9 with TRBJ2-7; D possibly corresponds to TRBD2 (6 bases). The CDR3 sequence is 14 residues long. Deletions cut 2 bases from V and 7 bases from J, with 16 bases between. Germline CDR1 is SGDLS and CDR2 is YYNGEE. CDR3 nucleotides: TGTGCCAGCAGCGTTAGGTGGGAGGTGGAAGAGCAGTACTTC. It yields the protein CASSVRWEVEEQYF.

The chain has TRBV11-2 and TRBJ2-1; 7 nucleotides align to TRBD1. The germline CDR1 and CDR2 sequences are SGHAT and FQNNGV. The V gene end was trimmed by 3 bases and the J gene end by 1 base; junction bases not matched to a gene: 3. This CDR3 is 15 amino acids long. This CDR3 is CASSFVTGSYNEQFF. CDR3 DNA: TGTGCCAGCAGCTTCGTGACAGGGTCCTACAATGAGCAGTTCTTC. Looking up the rest from reference TRBV11-2 and TRBJ2-1 gives the full variable domain: EAGVAQSPRYKIIEKRQSVAFWCNPISGHATLYWYQQILGQGPKLLIQFQNNGVVDDSQLPKDRFSAERLKGVDSTLKIQPAKLEDSAVYLCASSFVTGSYNEQFFGPGTRLTVL.

V and J are TRBV5-1 and TRBJ1-1; D remains ambiguous. Germline lookup yields CDR1 SGHRS and CDR2 YFSETQ. This CDR3 is 14 amino acids long. V shed 4 bases and J shed 1 base, with 11 bases lying between them. The CDR3 coding sequence is TGCGCCAGCAGCACCCGGTTAGCGAACACTGAAGCTTTCTTT. This translates into CASSTRLANTEAFF.

The V call is TRBV27, the J call TRBJ1-2, with 9 positions matching TRBD1. V was pared by 0 bases and J by 4 bases, with 6 bases of the junction left unmatched. Germline V lookup: CDR1 MNHEY, CDR2 SMNVEV (reference sequence). The CDR3 has 16 amino acids. Here the CDR3 reads CASSLSTDRGSYGYTF. The CDR3 DNA sequence: TGTGCCAGCAGTTTATCGACGGACAGGGGTTCCTATGGCTACACCTTC.

The chain has TRBV15 and TRBJ2-3; 10 positions match TRBD2. This CDR3 comprises 16 residues. Trimming cost V 1 base and J 5 bases; bases outside gene matches: 6. In germline, CDR1 is LNHNV, CDR2 YYDKDF (reference sequence). The CDR3 here is CATSRVMLAGEDTQYF. The CDR3 region has the DNA TGTGCCACCAGCAGAGTCATGCTAGCGGGGGAAGATACGCAGTATTTT. Based on the CDR3 plus reference TRBV15 and TRBJ2-3, the full variable domain is DAMVIQNPRYQVTQFGKPVTLSCSQTLNHNVMYWYQQKSSQAPKLLFHYYDKDFNNEADTPDNFQSRRPNTSFCFLDIRSPGLGDTAMYLCATSRVMLAGEDTQYFGPGTRLTVL.

This clone was seen once. The V and J genes are TRBV28 and TRBJ2-2; 9 nucleotides line up with TRBD1. Germline loops: CDR1 MDHEN, CDR2 SYDVKM. The CDR3 covers 16 residues. V shed 6 bases, J shed 8 bases, and the junction held 13 bases outside the gene matches. The CDR3 sequence: CASSPQTGGKVGELFF. CDR3 nucleotides: TGTGCCAGCAGCCCCCAGACAGGGGGGAAAGTTGGGGAGCTGTTTTTT.